Listed below are T cell receptor beta chains from one sample, sequenced in a study of human T cells and chemical hapten exposure. TCRdb independently ran MiXCR on the RACE reads; one entry per CDR3 protein. This sample has about 69,000 distinct CDR3 sequences; around a third occur once, and the top ten carry nearly 9%. Sequenced material: whole blood, taken in connection with sensitization to the hapten diphenylcyclopropenone (DPC). The receptors stem from a man in his forties or fifties with alopecia areata. Some clones in this sample may be carry-over from other donors' samples. The CDR3 runs from the conserved cysteine through the conserved F or W. A D gene is named only where the DNA matches it firmly. Clone size, where shown, is once, few, many, or a class for clones that have expanded.

DNA	CDR3	size	V	J	D
TGTGCCAGCAGCGTAGCCGGGGCTAGCGGTTTGTACGAGCAGTACTTC	CASSVAGASGLYEQYF	few	TRBV9	TRBJ2-7	TRBD2
TGTGCCAGCAGTCCACTTGCTCAGCCCCAGCATTTT	CASSPLAQPQHF	.	TRBV28	TRBJ1-5	.
TGTGCCAGCAGTTACCAGACTACAGGGGGGGGCAATCAGCCCCAGCATTTT	CASSYQTTGGGNQPQHF	.	TRBV6-6	TRBJ1-5	TRBD1
TGTGCCAGCAGTCCGCCAAGACTAGCGGGAGTGGATACCGGGGAGCTGTTTTTT	CASSPPRLAGVDTGELFF	.	TRBV28	TRBJ2-2	TRBD2
.	CASSSSTRPAKNIQYF	.	TRBV6-2/TRBV6-3	TRBJ2-4	.
TGTGCCAGCAGGACGACCACCTACAATGAGCAGTTCTTC	CASRTTTYNEQFF	.	TRBV27	TRBJ2-1	.
TGTGCCTGGAGTTCGGGGGTCGAGCAGTACTTC	CAWSSGVEQYF	.	TRBV30	TRBJ2-7	.
TGTGCCAGCAGCAACGGCCAACTAGCGGGTGGCTACGAGCAGTACTTC	CASSNGQLAGGYEQYF	.	TRBV7-2	TRBJ2-7	TRBD2
TGTGCCATCAGTGAGGCAACCGGGACACACGGCTACGAGCAGTACTTC	CAISEATGTHGYEQYF	few	TRBV10-3	TRBJ2-7	.
TGTGCCAGCTCGACGGGCAATGAGCAGTTCTTC	CASSTGNEQFF	.	TRBV27	TRBJ2-1	.
TGCGCCAGCAGCCAAGATCGTCGAACTGAGCAGTTCTTC	CASSQDRRTEQFF	.	TRBV4-3	TRBJ2-1	.
TGTGCCAGCCTTCTTGGACAGGGGGACTATGGCTACACCTTC	CASLLGQGDYGYTF	.	TRBV12-3/TRBV12-4	TRBJ1-2	TRBD1
TGTGCCAGCAGCCCGACAGGGAAAGAGCAGTACTTC	CASSPTGKEQYF	few	TRBV7-9	TRBJ2-7	TRBD1
TGTGCCAGCAGTTACTCGACCGGCTCTGGAAACACCGTATATTTT	CASSYSTGSGNTVYF	.	TRBV6-2/TRBV6-3	TRBJ1-3	.
TGTGCCAGCAGTTGGGACGGGAGCACAGATACGCAGTATTTT	CASSWDGSTDTQYF	.	TRBV12-3/TRBV12-4	TRBJ2-3	.
TGTGCCAGCAGCTCCGGGACTGCAACACGAGATACGCAGTATTTT	CASSSGTATRDTQYF	few	TRBV5-6	TRBJ2-3	.
TGCGCCAGCAGCCAAGAGCCAGGACAGGCCACTGAAGCTTTCTTT	CASSQEPGQATEAFF	.	TRBV4-1	TRBJ1-1	TRBD1
TGTGCCAGTAGTTTTGGCGGGAGTGTGGGAGAGCAGTTCTTC	CASSFGGSVGEQFF	.	TRBV19	TRBJ2-1	TRBD2
TGTGCCAGCGCGTTCGGAACTAGCACAGATACGCAGTATTTT	CASAFGTSTDTQYF	.	TRBV27	TRBJ2-3	.
TGCAGTGCCGGGGGATGGGGTAGCAATCAGCCCCAGCATTTT	CSAGGWGSNQPQHF	.	TRBV20-1	TRBJ1-5	.
TGTGCCAGCAGTTCCACCAGGGGGCGGCTGGGGTCCAATGAGCAGTTCTTC	CASSSTRGRLGSNEQFF	.	TRBV6-2/TRBV6-3	TRBJ2-1	TRBD1
TGTGCCAGCAGTCAGGAGGTGAACACTGAAGCTTTCTTT	CASSQEVNTEAFF	few	TRBV14	TRBJ1-1	.
TGTGCCAGCAGTCGACTAGCGGAGATCTACGAGCAGTACTTC	CASSRLAEIYEQYF	few	TRBV28	TRBJ2-7	TRBD2
TGTGCCAGCAGCCCTGTTTCAGTGTCCTATGGCTACACCTTC	CASSPVSVSYGYTF	.	TRBV7-2	TRBJ1-2	.
TGTGCTAGTGGTTTGGGACTAGCGGTGAACAATGAGCAGTTCTTC	CASGLGLAVNNEQFF	.	TRBV12-5	TRBJ2-1	TRBD2
TGTGCCAGCAGCGTCAACAGGGGGCACGGCACTGAAGCTTTCTTT	CASSVNRGHGTEAFF	medium-sized	TRBV7-9	TRBJ1-1	TRBD1
TGTGCCAGCAGCCGGGACAGGGGGTCACCCGGGGAGCTGTTTTTT	CASSRDRGSPGELFF	.	TRBV11-2	TRBJ2-2	TRBD1
TGTGCCAGCAGTTTAGACAGGGGGGGAGATACGCAGTATTTT	CASSLDRGGDTQYF	.	TRBV12-3/TRBV12-4	TRBJ2-3	.
TGTGCCAGCACCTCCCTGACCCTTAGCAATCAGCCCCAGCATTTT	CASTSLTLSNQPQHF	.	TRBV28	TRBJ1-5	.
TGCAGCGCCCCCTCCGAAGGGTTCACTGAAGCTTTCTTT	CSAPSEGFTEAFF	few	TRBV29-1	TRBJ1-1	.
TGTGCCAGCAGTTCTCAGGGGGCGAACGAGCAGTACTTC	CASSSQGANEQYF	few	TRBV27	TRBJ2-7	TRBD1
TGTGCCAGCATCCGACGCGGGACTAGCGGCACCGGGGAGCTGTTTTTT	CASIRRGTSGTGELFF	.	TRBV5-6	TRBJ2-2	TRBD2
TGTGCCAGCAGTTTTCCGGGAGTCAACGAGCAGTACTTC	CASSFPGVNEQYF	.	TRBV28	TRBJ2-7	.
TGTGCCAGCAGCCCGCCGACTAGCGGGAGTTTCTATGAGCAGTTCTTC	CASSPPTSGSFYEQFF	once	TRBV7-9	TRBJ2-1	TRBD2
TGTGCCTGGAGCACAGGGTCCCATCAGCCCCAGCATTTT	CAWSTGSHQPQHF	few	TRBV30	TRBJ1-5	.
TGCGCCAGCAGCTTGGGACAGGCCCCCTACGAGCAGTACTTC	CASSLGQAPYEQYF	few	TRBV5-1	TRBJ2-7	.
TGTGCCTCAGAGCCAGGGTTCTACAATGAGCAGTTCTTC	CASEPGFYNEQFF	few	TRBV7-9	TRBJ2-1	.
TGCAGTGCCTTCTTCGGGATCACAGATACGCAGTATTTT	CSAFFGITDTQYF	.	TRBV20-1	TRBJ2-3	.
TGCGCCAGCAGTGCAGAATCTTATGGCTACACCTTC	CASSAESYGYTF	.	TRBV10-2	TRBJ1-2	.
TGTGCTAGTGGGGTCACAGATACGCAGTATTTT	CASGVTDTQYF	.	TRBV12-5	TRBJ2-3	.
TGCAGTGCTAGAGAAATAGGACAGGGTCCCCACGAGCAGTACTTC	CSAREIGQGPHEQYF	.	TRBV20-1	TRBJ2-7	TRBD1
TGTGCCAGCAGCCCGGGACAGGTTGGGTACGAGCAGTACTTC	CASSPGQVGYEQYF	.	TRBV7-9	TRBJ2-7	TRBD1
TGTGCCAGCACTGGGACAGGCCACAATCATGCCCAGCATTTT	CASTGTGHNHAQHF	few	TRBV21-1	TRBJ1-5	.
TGTGCCAGCAAGAGGGACGGCCTTTACGAGCAGTACTTC	CASKRDGLYEQYF	.	TRBV28	TRBJ2-7	.
TGCAGTGCAGGGATTAGCTCCAACGAGCAGTACTTC	CSAGISSNEQYF	.	TRBV20-1	TRBJ2-7	.
TGCAGTGCTAGAGATCTAGCCAAAAACATTCAGTACTTC	CSARDLAKNIQYF	.	TRBV20-1	TRBJ2-4	.
TGCGCCAGCAGTTCCGGACAGGTGACCGGGGAGCTGTTTTTT	CASSSGQVTGELFF	many	TRBV5-1	TRBJ2-2	TRBD1
TGCGCCAGCAGCTTGGTGACAGCGAACACTGAAGCTTTCTTT	CASSLVTANTEAFF	.	TRBV5-1	TRBJ1-1	.
TGTGCCAGCTCACCACCTAGGACTAGCGGATCCCTCTCGTACCAAGAGACCCAGTACTTC	CASSPPRTSGSLSYQETQYF	few	TRBV18	TRBJ2-5	TRBD2